The sequence of this T cell receptor beta chain was determined in a study of CD8+ T cells in alopecia areata. Overall study: Tofacitinib was taken orally by treated patients, and the dose was 5 to 10 mg twice daily. Among treated patients, severity was scored by affected scalp area percentage.

RNA was isolated and reverse transcribed to cDNA, the sequencing template. Method: immunoSEQ multiplex PCR; TCRdb's copy keeps in-frame clones and lacks some. Of roughly 120,000 clones in the sample, about 61% were seen once. The V and J ends lost 2 bases and 6 bases, in that order; junction bases with no gene match: 2. CDR3 length equals 14 residues. Germline V gene lookup returns CDR1 SGHRS and CDR2 YFSETQ. Treatment meaning: oral pan-JAK inhibitor, 5-10 mg twice daily. CD4+ and CD8+ T cells were sorted from PBMCs stained for CD3, CD4 and CD8. The sequencing here drew on CD8+ T cells sorted from blood, taken at week 4, from a patient treated with tofacitinib. The TCR comes from a human donor with alopecia areata. This chain connects TRBV5-1 to TRBJ1-4, with 9 bases fitting TRBD1. CDR3 bases: TGCGCCAGCAGCTTAGGGGACAGGGATGAAAAACTGTTTTTT. This gives the protein CASSLGDRDEKLFF. The full variable domain, with the rest looked up from reference TRBV5-1 and TRBJ1-4, is KAGVTQTPRYLIKTRGQQVTLSCSPISGHRSVSWYQQTPGQGLQFLFEYFSETQRNKGNFPGRFSGRQFSNSRSEMNVSTLELGDSALYLCASSLGDRDEKLFFGSGTQLSVL.